Each of the 24 T cell receptor beta chains below was sequenced from the same sample in a study of persistence of HIV-infected CD4 T cells. An overlapping HIV-1 Gag peptide pool stimulated these cells at about 0.9 ug/peptide/mL. Responding CD4+ T cells were sorted by upregulation of both CD40 ligand and CD69. Their cognate antigens are unknown. Sequencing used immunoSEQ version 4 in survey mode. Assay: immunoSEQ multiplex PCR; the TCRdb copy retains only in-frame clones and omits some. The table includes approximately 18,000 clones, 65% detected once. The sample consisted of CD4+ T cells sorted from PBMCs after 18-hour stimulation, taken from a patient who received antiretroviral therapy. Receptor source: an adult woman with HIV who was CMV-seropositive.

This clone occurred a few times. This chain uses TRBV21-1 with TRBJ1-1; the table's D call of TRBD1 was not tested on the DNA. TRBV21-1 is listed as a pseudogene. This CDR3 comprises 15 residues. The CDR3, as DNA: TGTGCCAGCAGACTTCCCCCTCGACAGCTCACTGAAGCTTTCTTT. Translating it yields CASRLPPRQLTEAFF.

V gene TRBV3-1 (or the pseudogene TRBV3-2) combines with J gene TRBJ2-5, with D possibly matching TRBD2 (5 bases). V was shortened by 5 bases and J by 5 bases, with 21 bases between the two germline ends. Germline CDR1 reads LGHDT; CDR2 reads YNNKEL (reference sequence). The CDR3 sequence is 16 residues long. The CDR3 spells CASSSASFSVMETQYF. CDR3 nucleotides: TGTGCCAGCAGCTCCGCCTCATTTAGCGTGATGGAGACCCAGTACTTC.

The V gene is TRBV5-1, the J gene TRBJ1-5; D gene unclear. This CDR3 is built from 13 residues. V was clipped by 3 bases and J by 0 bases, with 4 bases between them. The germline CDR1 and CDR2 sequences are SGHRS and YFSETQ. The CDR3 reads CASSSDSNQPQHF. DNA of the CDR3: TGCGCCAGCAGCTCCGATAGCAATCAGCCCCAGCATTTT.

This clone appeared a single time. This chain connects TRBV29-1 to TRBJ2-3; D may match TRBD1 or TRBD2 (5 bases each). Germline-derived CDR1 and CDR2 are SQVTM and ANQGSEA. The V gene lost 5 bases and the J gene lost 8 bases, with 11 bases spanning the gap. The CDR3 has 11 residues. CDR3 amino acids: CSVPTGGTQYF. The CDR3 DNA reads as TGCAGCGTTCCGACTGGGGGTACGCAGTATTTT.

The rearrangement joins TRBV30 to TRBJ1-2; D is possibly TRBD1 (5 bases). The V gene's germline CDR1 is GTSNPN and CDR2 SVGIG (reference sequence). CDR3 length: 11 residues. V was trimmed by 7 bases and J by 6 bases, leaving 12 bases between them. CDR3 region: CALGLGHGYTF. CDR3 DNA sequence: TGTGCCTTGGGACTGGGGCATGGCTACACCTTC.

This rearrangement joins TRBV18 to TRBJ2-6; no firm D call. V lost 11 bases and J lost 1, with 6 bases in between. CDR1 KGHSH and CDR2 LQKENI come from the germline V gene. The CDR3 sequence is 12 residues long. In nucleotides, the CDR3 is TGTGCCGGGTCTTCTGGGGCCAACGTCCTGACTTTC. Protein: CAGSSGANVLTF.

The J gene is TRBJ2-1, the V gene TRBV7-9; 12 bases map to TRBD2. The CDR3 totals 17 residues. Germline trimming cut 5 bases from V and 4 bases from J; bases unmatched to any gene: 9. Germline CDR1 is SEHNR and CDR2 is FQNEAQ (reference sequence). The CDR3 DNA sequence: TGTGCCAGCAGCGCCCGACTAGCGGGGGATCAATACAATGAGCAGTTCTTC. Encoded protein: CASSARLAGDQYNEQFF.

This clone appeared a single time. The chain joins TRBV6-1 to TRBJ2-7; D could derive from TRBD1 or TRBD2 (5 bases each). The CDR3 has 14 residues. Germline-derived CDR1 and CDR2 are MNHNS and SASEGT. Deletions cut 6 bases from V and 1 base from J, with 13 bases between. This CDR3 is CASRPGRRSYEQYV. CDR3 sequence (DNA): TGTGCCAGCAGGCCGGGACGCCGATCCTACGAGCAGTACGTC.

This clone appeared a few times. The chain links TRBV4-1 to TRBJ1-5, with TRBD1 matching 7 bases. Germline V gene lookup returns CDR1 MGHRA and CDR2 YSYEKL. V lost 4 bases and J lost 1; bases outside the gene matches: 4. This CDR3 contains 15 residues. Here the CDR3 DNA reads TGCGCCAGCAGCCCGCAGGGGGAGAGCAATCAGCCCCAGCATTTT. Its protein is CASSPQGESNQPQHF.

This chain connects TRBV20-1 to TRBJ2-7; D is undetermined. The CDR3 is made up of 11 amino acids. V lost 6 bases, J lost 3 bases, and 9 bases lay in between. CDR1 and CDR2 (germline): DFQATT, SNEGSKA (reference sequence). Written as DNA, the CDR3 is TGCAGTGCAACGGGTGTCTACGAGCAGTACTTC. Protein: CSATGVYEQYF.

The J gene is TRBJ2-3, the V gene TRBV2, with D uncertain. The CDR3 is 12 amino acids. Trimming cost V 6 bases and J 2 bases, with 6 bases left between them. The germline CDR1 and CDR2 sequences are SNHLY and FYNNEI. In DNA, the CDR3 is TGTGCCAGCAGGACTTACACAGATACGCAGTATTTT. Its protein product is CASRTYTDTQYF.

The table lists this clone with a few counts. This chain links TRBV5-1 with TRBJ1-6; maybe TRBD1 (5 bases). Germline loops: CDR1 SGHRS, CDR2 YFSETQ. The CDR3 is 14 residues long. The V gene lost 3 bases and the J gene lost 5 bases, with 9 bases spanning the gap. For the CDR3, the DNA is TGCGCCAGCAGCTGGGGACGGGATAATTCACCCCTCCACTTT. This codes for CASSWGRDNSPLHF.

V is TRBV3-1 (or the pseudogene TRBV3-2) and J is TRBJ1-4, with TRBD1 as a possible D gene (6 bases). The CDR3 loop spans 14 amino acids. The germline V gene has CDR1 LGHDT and CDR2 YNNKEL (reference sequence). V was cut by 4 bases and J by 4 bases, with 10 bases left in between. DNA for the CDR3: TGTGCCAGCAGCCGACAGGTCCTTAATGAAAAACTGTTTTTT. Protein product: CASSRQVLNEKLFF.

This clone was observed a single time. The chain employs TRBV9 and TRBJ2-7, with D tentatively TRBD1 (6 bases). V lost 6 bases, J lost 0 bases, and 16 bases lay in between. The germline V gene has CDR1 SGDLS and CDR2 YYNGEE. The CDR3 is 15 residues long. CDR3: CASTPEDRISYEQYF. The CDR3 DNA follows: TGTGCCAGCACCCCAGAAGACAGGATCTCCTACGAGCAGTACTTC. Complete variable domain (other parts from reference TRBV9 and TRBJ2-7): DSGVTQTPKHLITATGQRVTLRCSPRSGDLSVYWYQQSLDQGLQFLIQYYNGEERAKGNILERFSAQQFPDLHSELNLSSLELGDSALYFCASTPEDRISYEQYFGPGTRLTVT.

This clone was counted a few times. V and J are TRBV6-1 and TRBJ1-2; perhaps TRBD1 as D (6 bases). From germline, CDR1 is MNHNS and CDR2 SASEGT. Trimming stripped 2 bases from V and 4 bases from J, with 8 bases between. CDR3 length: 13 residues. The CDR3: CASSEQGIYGYTF. Here the CDR3 DNA reads TGTGCCAGCAGTGAACAGGGGATCTATGGCTACACCTTC.

This clone was counted only a few times. This rearrangement joins TRBV19 to TRBJ2-1; D is perhaps TRBD1 (6 bases). Looked up from germline, CDR1 is LNHDA and CDR2 is SQIVND (reference sequence). The CDR3 spans 15 residues. V lost 7 bases and J 7 bases, leaving 20 bases between the germline ends. In DNA, the CDR3 is TGTGCCAGTAAGTCAGGCAGGGGTAAAATAAATGAGCAGTTCTTC. It codes for CASKSGRGKINEQFF.

This clone was seen once. This rearrangement joins TRBV3-1 (or the pseudogene TRBV3-2) to TRBJ1-2; D not resolved. The CDR3 consists of 12 residues. Trimming removed 1 base at V and 13 bases at J, with 13 bases between. CDR1 and CDR2 (germline): LGHDT, YNNKEL (reference sequence). The CDR3 DNA reads as TGTGCCAGCAGCCAAGGTCAAACGGTATCCACCTTC. Its translation is CASSQGQTVSTF.

V and J are TRBV5-1 and TRBJ1-1; D unclear. Per the germline V gene, CDR1 is SGHRS and CDR2 is YFSETQ. V was cut by 3 bases and J by 2 bases, with 5 bases left in between. The CDR3 runs to 12 residues. CDR3 amino acids: CASSSFNTEAFF. The CDR3 nucleotides are TGCGCCAGCAGCTCGTTTAACACTGAAGCTTTCTTT. The variable domain in full, with the rest retrieved from reference TRBV5-1 and TRBJ1-1, is KAGVTQTPRYLIKTRGQQVTLSCSPISGHRSVSWYQQTPGQGLQFLFEYFSETQRNKGNFPGRFSGRQFSNSRSEMNVSTLELGDSALYLCASSSFNTEAFFGQGTRLTVV.

The table lists this clone with a few counts. This chain connects TRBV10-3 to TRBJ1-5; D not certain. CDR1 ENHRY and CDR2 SYGVKD come from the germline V gene. Trimming took off 3 bases at V and 4 bases at J, with 7 bases between the two ends. CDR3 size: 13 residues. The CDR3 protein is CAISEAGNQPQHF. In DNA, the CDR3 is TGTGCCATCAGTGAAGCGGGGAATCAGCCCCAGCATTTT.

The chain employs TRBV3-1 (or the pseudogene TRBV3-2) and TRBJ2-1; 12 nucleotides line up with TRBD1. V shed 0 bases, J shed 6 bases, and the junction held 21 bases outside the gene matches. The CDR3 spans 22 residues. Looked up from germline, CDR1 is LGHDT and CDR2 is YNNKEL (reference sequence). In DNA, the CDR3 is TGTGCCAGCAGCCAAGATGTGCCGGGACAGGGGGCGAGGAAGAGGTTTGCCAATGAGCAGTTCTTC. Protein sequence: CASSQDVPGQGARKRFANEQFF.

A single count supports this clone. The identical CDR3 is also encoded by other nucleotide sequences in the sample. The chain is built from TRBV18 and TRBJ1-5, with D unclear. Trimming took 6 bases from V and 0 from J, leaving 6 bases between them. CDR3 length: 13 amino acids. CDR1 is KGHSH and CDR2 is LQKENI in the germline V gene. CDR3 in amino acids: CASSTDSNQPQHF. CDR3 nucleotide sequence: TGTGCCAGCTCCACAGATAGCAATCAGCCCCAGCATTTT.

V gene TRBV3-1 (or the pseudogene TRBV3-2) combines with J gene TRBJ2-5, with D perhaps matching TRBD1 or TRBD2 (7 bases each). Germline assignment: CDR1 LGHDT and CDR2 YNNKEL (reference sequence). V lost 7 bases to trimming and J lost 5 bases, with 14 bases between them. There are 13 residues in the CDR3. The CDR3 region is CASNRQGGETQYF. The DNA of the CDR3 is TGTGCCAGCAATCGACAGGGAGGGGAGACCCAGTACTTC.

The rearrangement joins TRBV20-1 to TRBJ1-2; D remains unclear. V lost 6 bases to trimming and J lost 8 bases, with 13 bases between them. Germline-derived CDR1 and CDR2 are DFQATT and SNEGSKA (reference sequence). There are 11 residues in the CDR3. The CDR3 loop is CSATYQGGYTF. The DNA of the CDR3 is TGCAGTGCCACTTACCAAGGAGGCTACACCTTC.

V usage is TRBV6-5 and J usage is TRBJ1-1; D possibly corresponds to TRBD1 (5 bases). Trimming removed 6 bases at V and 4 bases at J, with 15 bases between. Germline V gene data show CDR1 as MNHEY and CDR2 as SVGAGI. The CDR3 is 14 residues long. CDR3 in amino acids: CASRLRGDGTEAFF. Written as DNA, the CDR3 is TGTGCCAGCAGACTACGGGGGGACGGCACTGAAGCTTTCTTT.